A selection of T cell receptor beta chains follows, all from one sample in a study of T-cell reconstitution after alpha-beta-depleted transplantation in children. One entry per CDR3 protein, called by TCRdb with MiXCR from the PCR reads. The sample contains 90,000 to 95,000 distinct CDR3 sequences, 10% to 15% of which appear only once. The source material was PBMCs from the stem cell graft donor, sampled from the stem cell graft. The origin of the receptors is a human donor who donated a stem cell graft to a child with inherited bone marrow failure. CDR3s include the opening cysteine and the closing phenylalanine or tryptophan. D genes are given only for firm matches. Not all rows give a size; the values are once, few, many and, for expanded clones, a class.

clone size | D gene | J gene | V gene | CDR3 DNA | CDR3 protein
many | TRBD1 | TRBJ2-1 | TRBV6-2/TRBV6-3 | TGTGCCAGCAGTTACACAGGGGGCTCCTACAATGAGCAGTTCTTC | CASSYTGGSYNEQFF
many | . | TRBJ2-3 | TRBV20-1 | TGCAGTGCTAGTTTTTTTGGGGCCGATACGCAGTATTTT | CSASFFGADTQYF
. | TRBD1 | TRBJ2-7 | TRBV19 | TGTGCCAGTAGTTCTTTCCCGGGACAGGAGACCTACGAGCAGTACTTC | CASSSFPGQETYEQYF
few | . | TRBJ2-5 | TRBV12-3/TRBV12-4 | TGTGCCAGCAGTTTACAGGGGACCCAGTACTTC | CASSLQGTQYF
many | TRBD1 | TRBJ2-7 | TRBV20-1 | TGCAGTGCTAGAGACGCGACAGGGGCCTCCTACGAGCAGTACTTC | CSARDATGASYEQYF
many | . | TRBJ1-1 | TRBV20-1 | TGCAGTGCTAGAGGTTGGGGAGGGCCTGAAGCTTTCTTT | CSARGWGGPEAFF
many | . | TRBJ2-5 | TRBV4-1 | TGCGCCAGCAGCCAGTCCCGGCGGGAACAAGAGACCCAGTACTTC | CASSQSRREQETQYF
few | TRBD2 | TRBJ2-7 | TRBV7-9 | TGTGCCAGCAGCTTAGACACTAGCGGGAGTTCCTACGAGCAGTACTTT | CASSLDTSGSSYEQYF
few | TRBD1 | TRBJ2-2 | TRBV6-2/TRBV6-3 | TGTGCCAGCAGACGTTCCGGGACAGGGATCACCGGGGAGCTGTTTTTT | CASRRSGTGITGELFF
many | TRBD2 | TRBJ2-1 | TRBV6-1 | TGTGCCAGCAGTGGGCTAGCGGGAAGGGAGCAGTTCTTC | CASSGLAGREQFF
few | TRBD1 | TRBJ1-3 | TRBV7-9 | TGTGCCAGCAGCCCACGACAGGGCCGTCGAAACACCATATATTTT | CASSPRQGRRNTIYF
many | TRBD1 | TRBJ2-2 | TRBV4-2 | TGTGCCAGCAGCCAAGCTCCCTCTCACTCCGGGACAGGGGTCACCGGGGAGCTGTTTTTT | CASSQAPSHSGTGVTGELFF